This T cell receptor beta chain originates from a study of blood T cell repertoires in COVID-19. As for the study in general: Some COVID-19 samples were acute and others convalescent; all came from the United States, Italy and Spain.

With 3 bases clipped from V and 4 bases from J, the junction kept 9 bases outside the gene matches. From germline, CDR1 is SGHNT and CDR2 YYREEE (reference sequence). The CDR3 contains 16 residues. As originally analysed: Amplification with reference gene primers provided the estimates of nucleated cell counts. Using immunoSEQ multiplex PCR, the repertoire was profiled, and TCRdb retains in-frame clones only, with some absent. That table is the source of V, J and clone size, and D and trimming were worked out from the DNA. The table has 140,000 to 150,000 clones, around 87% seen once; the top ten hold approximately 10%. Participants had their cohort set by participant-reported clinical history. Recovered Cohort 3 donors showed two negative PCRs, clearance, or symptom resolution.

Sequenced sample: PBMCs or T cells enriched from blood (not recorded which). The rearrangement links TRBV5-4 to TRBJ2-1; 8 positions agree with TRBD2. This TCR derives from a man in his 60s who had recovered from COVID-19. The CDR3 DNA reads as TGTGCCAGCAGCTCTGGACTAGCCGGTGTTTACAATGAGCAGTTCTTC. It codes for CASSSGLAGVYNEQFF.